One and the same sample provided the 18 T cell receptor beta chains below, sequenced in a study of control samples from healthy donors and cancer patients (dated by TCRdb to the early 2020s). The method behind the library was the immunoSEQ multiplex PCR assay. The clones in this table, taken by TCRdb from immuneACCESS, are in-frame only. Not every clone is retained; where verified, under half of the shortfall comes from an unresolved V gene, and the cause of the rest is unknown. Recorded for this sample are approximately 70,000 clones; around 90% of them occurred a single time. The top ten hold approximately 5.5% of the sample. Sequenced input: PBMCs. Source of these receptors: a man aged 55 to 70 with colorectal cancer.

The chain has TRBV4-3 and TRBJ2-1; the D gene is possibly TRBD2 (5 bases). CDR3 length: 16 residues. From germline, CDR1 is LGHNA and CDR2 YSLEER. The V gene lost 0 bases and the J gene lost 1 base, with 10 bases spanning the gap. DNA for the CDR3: TGCGCCAGCAGCCAAGACAGAGGGCCTTCCTACAATGAGCAGTTCTTC. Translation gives CASSQDRGPSYNEQFF.

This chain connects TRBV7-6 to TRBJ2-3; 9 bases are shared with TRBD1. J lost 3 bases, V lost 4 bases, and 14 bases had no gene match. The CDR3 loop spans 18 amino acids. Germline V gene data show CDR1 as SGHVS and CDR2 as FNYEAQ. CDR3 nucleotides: TGTGCCAGCAGCTCCTTCAGCCTTGGACAGGGGAAAACAGATACGCAGTATTTT. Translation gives CASSSFSLGQGKTDTQYF.

The CDR3 reads CASSLGWGTANYGYTF. CDR3 bases: TGCGCCAGCAGCTTGGGTTGGGGGACAGCTAACTATGGCTACACCTTC. This chain uses TRBV5-1 with TRBJ1-2; 7 bases map to TRBD1. Germline CDR1 and CDR2: SGHRS and YFSETQ. V gave up 0 bases and J gave up 0 bases; unmatched junction bases: 5. The CDR3 loop spans 16 amino acids.

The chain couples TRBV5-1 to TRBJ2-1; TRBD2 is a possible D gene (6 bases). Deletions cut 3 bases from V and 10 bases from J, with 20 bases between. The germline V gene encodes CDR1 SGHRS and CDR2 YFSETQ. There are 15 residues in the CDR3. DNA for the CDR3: TGCGCCAGCAGCTCGGTCGGGGGTCTAGGGACCGAGCAGTTCTTC. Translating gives CASSSVGGLGTEQFF.

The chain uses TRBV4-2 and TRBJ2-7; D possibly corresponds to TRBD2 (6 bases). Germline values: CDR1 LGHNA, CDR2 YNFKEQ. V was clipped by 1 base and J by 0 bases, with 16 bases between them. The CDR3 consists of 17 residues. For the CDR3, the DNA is TGTGCCAGCAGCCAAGTTCTATCCGGGAGTTACTCCTACGAGCAGTACTTC. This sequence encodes CASSQVLSGSYSYEQYF.

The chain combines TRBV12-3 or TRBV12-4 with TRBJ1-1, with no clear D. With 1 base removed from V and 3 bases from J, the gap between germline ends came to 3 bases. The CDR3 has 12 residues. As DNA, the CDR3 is TGTGCCAGCAGTTTAGATGACACTGAAGCTTTCTTT. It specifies CASSLDDTEAFF.

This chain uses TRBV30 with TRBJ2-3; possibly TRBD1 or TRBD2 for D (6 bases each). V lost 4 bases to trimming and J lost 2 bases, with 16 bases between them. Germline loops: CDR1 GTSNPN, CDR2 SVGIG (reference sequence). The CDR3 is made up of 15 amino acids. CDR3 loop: CAWTRGGNPTDTQYF. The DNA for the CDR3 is TGTGCCTGGACCCGAGGGGGGAACCCCACAGATACGCAGTATTTT. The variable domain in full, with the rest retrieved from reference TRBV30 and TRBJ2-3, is SQTIHQWPATLVQPVGSPLSLECTVEGTSNPNLYWYRQAAGRGLQLLFYSVGIGQISSEVPQNLSASRPQDRQFILSSKKLLLSDSGFYLCAWTRGGNPTDTQYFGPGTRLTVL.

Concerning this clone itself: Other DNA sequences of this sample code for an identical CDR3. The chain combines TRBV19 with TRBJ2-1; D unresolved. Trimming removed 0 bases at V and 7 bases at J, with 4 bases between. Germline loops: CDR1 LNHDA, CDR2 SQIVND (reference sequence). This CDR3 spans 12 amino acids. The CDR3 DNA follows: TGTGCCAGTAGTATAGAGAGGAATGAGCAGTTCTTC. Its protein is CASSIERNEQFF.

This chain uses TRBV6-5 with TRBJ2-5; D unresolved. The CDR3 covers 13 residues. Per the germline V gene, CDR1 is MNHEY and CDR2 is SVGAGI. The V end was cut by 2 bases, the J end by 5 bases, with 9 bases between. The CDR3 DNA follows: TGTGCCAGCAGTTACCAGGAAGGGGAGACCCAGTACTTC. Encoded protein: CASSYQEGETQYF.

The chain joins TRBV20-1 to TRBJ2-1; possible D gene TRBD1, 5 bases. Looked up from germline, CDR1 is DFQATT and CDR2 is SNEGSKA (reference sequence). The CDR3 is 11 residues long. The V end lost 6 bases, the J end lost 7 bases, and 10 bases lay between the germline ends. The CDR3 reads CSAAKGNEQFF. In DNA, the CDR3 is TGCAGTGCGGCGAAGGGGAATGAGCAGTTCTTC.

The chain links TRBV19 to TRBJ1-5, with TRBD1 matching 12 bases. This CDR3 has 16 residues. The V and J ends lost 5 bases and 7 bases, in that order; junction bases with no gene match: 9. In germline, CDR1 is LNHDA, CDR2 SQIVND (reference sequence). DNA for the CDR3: TGTGCCAGTAGTCCCCGGGACAGGGGGCGTATGCAGCCCCAGCATTTT. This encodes CASSPRDRGRMQPQHF. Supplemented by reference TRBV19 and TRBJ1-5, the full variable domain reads DGGITQSPKYLFRKEGQNVTLSCEQNLNHDAMYWYRQDPGQGLRLIYYSQIVNDFQKGDIAEGYSVSREKKESFPLTVTSAQKNPTAFYLCASSPRDRGRMQPQHFGDGTRLSIL.

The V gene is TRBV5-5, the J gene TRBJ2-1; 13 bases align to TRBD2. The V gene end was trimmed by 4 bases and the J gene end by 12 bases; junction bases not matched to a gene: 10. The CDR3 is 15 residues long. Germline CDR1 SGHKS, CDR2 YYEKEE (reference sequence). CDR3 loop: CASSPGLAGPTGQFF. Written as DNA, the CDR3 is TGTGCCAGCAGCCCGGGACTAGCGGGACCCACGGGGCAGTTCTTC. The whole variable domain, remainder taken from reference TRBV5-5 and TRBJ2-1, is DAGVTQSPTHLIKTRGQQVTLRCSPISGHKSVSWYQQVLGQGPQFIFQYYEKEERGRGNFPDRFSARQFPNYSSELNVNALLLGDSALYLCASSPGLAGPTGQFFGPGTRLTVL.

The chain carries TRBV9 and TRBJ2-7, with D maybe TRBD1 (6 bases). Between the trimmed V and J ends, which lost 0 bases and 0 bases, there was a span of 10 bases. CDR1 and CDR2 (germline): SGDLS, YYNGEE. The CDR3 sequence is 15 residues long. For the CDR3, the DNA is TGTGCCAGCAGCGTAGGTCAGGGGACCTCCTACGAGCAGTACTTC. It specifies CASSVGQGTSYEQYF.

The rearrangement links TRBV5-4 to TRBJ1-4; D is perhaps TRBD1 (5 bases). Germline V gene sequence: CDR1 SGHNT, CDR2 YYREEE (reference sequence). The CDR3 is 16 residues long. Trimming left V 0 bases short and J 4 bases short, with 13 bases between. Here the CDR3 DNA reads TGTGCCAGCAGCTTGGCGGCAACAGGTTATAATGAAAAACTGTTTTTT. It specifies CASSLAATGYNEKLFF.

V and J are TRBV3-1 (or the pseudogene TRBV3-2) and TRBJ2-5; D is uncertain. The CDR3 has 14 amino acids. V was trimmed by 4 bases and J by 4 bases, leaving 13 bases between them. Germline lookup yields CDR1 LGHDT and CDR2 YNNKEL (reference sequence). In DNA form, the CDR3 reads TGTGCCAGCAGCCCTGGTCTAGGGATAGAGACCCAGTACTTC. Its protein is CASSPGLGIETQYF.

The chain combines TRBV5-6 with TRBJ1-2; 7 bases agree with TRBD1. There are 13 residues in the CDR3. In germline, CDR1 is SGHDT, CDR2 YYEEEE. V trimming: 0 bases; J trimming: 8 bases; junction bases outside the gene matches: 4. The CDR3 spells CASSLATGAGYTF. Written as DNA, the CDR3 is TGTGCCAGCAGCTTGGCCACAGGGGCCGGCTACACCTTC.

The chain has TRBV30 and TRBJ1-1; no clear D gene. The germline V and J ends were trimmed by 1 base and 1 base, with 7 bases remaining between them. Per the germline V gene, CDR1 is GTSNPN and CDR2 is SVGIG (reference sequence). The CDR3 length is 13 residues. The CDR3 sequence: CAWSGQSNTEAFF. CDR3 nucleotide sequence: TGTGCCTGGAGTGGCCAGTCGAACACTGAAGCTTTCTTT.

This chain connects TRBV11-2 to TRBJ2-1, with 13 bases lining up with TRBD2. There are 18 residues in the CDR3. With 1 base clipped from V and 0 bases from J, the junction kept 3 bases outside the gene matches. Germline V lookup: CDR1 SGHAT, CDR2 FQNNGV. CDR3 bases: TGTGCCAGCAGCTTAGGGGGACTAGCGGGGCGCTCCTACAATGAGCAGTTCTTC. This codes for CASSLGGLAGRSYNEQFF.